This T cell receptor (beta chain) appears in the sequencing data of a study of blood T cell repertoires in COVID-19. Method: immunoSEQ multiplex PCR; TCRdb's copy keeps in-frame clones and lacks some. The profile shows around 500,000 clones, 88% of them singletons. The trim removed 5 bases at V and 3 bases at J, leaving 17 bases unmatched. Per germline, CDR1 LGHNA and CDR2 YNFKEQ. CDR3 length: 19 residues. The sequenced material came from PBMCs or T cells enriched from blood (not recorded which). The receptor's source is a middle-aged woman who had recovered from COVID-19. The V gene is TRBV4-2, the J gene TRBJ2-2; 8 nucleotides match TRBD2. In nucleotides, the CDR3 is TGTGCCAGCAGCGGTGGCGGGCGGGAGGTCGGGCAGTACACCGGGGAGCTGTTTTTT. Its translation is CASSGGGREVGQYTGELFF.